This TCR beta chain was profiled in a study of T cell repertoires in aging, cancer and after chemotherapy. V was pared by 8 bases and J by 3 bases, with 11 bases between. CDR1 is SQVTM, CDR2 ANQGSEA, per germline. The length of the CDR3 is 11 residues. By share of the sample, this clonotype is medium-sized (0.01 to 0.1%). Rearranged V-D-J TRB sequences were amplified with a mixed TRB-A/B primer pool. Each CDR3 protein is one row after TCRdb ran MiXCR on the multiplex PCR reads. The sample records under 12,000 distinct CDR3 sequences, roughly 29% being singletons. Peripheral blood genomic DNA, not sorted cells or RNA, was the template.

This clonotype originated in a human donor in good health. The sample taken for sequencing was blood. The rearrangement uses TRBV29-1 and TRBJ2-7; perhaps TRBD1 as D (6 bases). The CDR3 bases are TGCAGCATACAACAGGGCTACGAGCAGTACTTC. The encoded protein is CSIQQGYEQYF.